These T cell receptor beta chains were read from a single sample in a study of control samples from healthy donors and cancer patients. The data were produced by immunoSEQ multiplex PCR, yet TCRdb's version contains in-frame clones alone and is incomplete. The sample holds over 80,000 clones, 82% seen once. The specimen was blood. All receptors derive from a man aged 55 to 70 in good health. Both conserved end residues are part of each CDR3. The D gene is left open where the match is weak. The size of a clone is reported for some rows only, either as once, few or many, or as a class for expanded clones.

D: TRBD2
V: TRBV5-1
size: few
J: TRBJ2-7
DNA: TGCGCCAGCAGCTTGGGACTAGCGGGAGCAGGCGAGCAGTACTTC
CDR3: CASSLGLAGAGEQYF

D: NA
V: TRBV6-5
size: NA
J: TRBJ1-1
DNA: TGTGCCAGCAGTTACGCCGGGATGAACACTGAAGCTTTCTTT
CDR3: CASSYAGMNTEAFF

D: TRBD2
V: TRBV9
size: NA
J: TRBJ2-4
DNA: TGTGCCAGCAGCACCCGCCCCGGGACTAGCGATAACATTCAGTACTTC
CDR3: CASSTRPGTSDNIQYF

D: NA
V: TRBV3-1/TRBV3-2
size: NA
J: TRBJ1-5
DNA: TGTGCCAGCAGCCAATCCTTGGGTGATCAGCCCCAGCATTTT
CDR3: CASSQSLGDQPQHF

D: NA
V: TRBV27
size: few
J: TRBJ2-7
DNA: TGTGCCAGCAGTAACGACTTTCCCGAGCAGTACTTC
CDR3: CASSNDFPEQYF

D: TRBD1
V: TRBV19
size: NA
J: TRBJ2-3
DNA: TGTGCCAGTAGGGGGACAGGGACTAGCACAGATACGCAGTATTTT
CDR3: CASRGTGTSTDTQYF

D: NA
V: TRBV11-2
size: NA
J: TRBJ1-1
DNA: TGTGCCAGCAGCAAAAACGGGGGACGGTACATGAACACTGAAGCTTTCTTT
CDR3: CASSKNGGRYMNTEAFF

D: NA
V: TRBV9
size: NA
J: TRBJ2-5
DNA: TGTGCCAGCAGCGTAGGGTCGGGTGGGGAGACCCAGTACTTC
CDR3: CASSVGSGGETQYF

D: TRBD2
V: TRBV30
size: NA
J: TRBJ2-3
DNA: TGTGCCTGGAGTGTACGAGCCCGGGCTAGCGGGAGTACAGATACGCAGTATTTT
CDR3: CAWSVRARASGSTDTQYF

D: TRBD2
V: TRBV7-3
size: NA
J: TRBJ2-2
DNA: TGTGCCAGCAGCTTAACGCTCGGACTAGCGGGGGTGAACACCGGGGAGCTGTTTTTT
CDR3: CASSLTLGLAGVNTGELFF

D: NA
V: TRBV5-1
size: NA
J: TRBJ2-3
DNA: TGCGCCAGCAGCGAAGGCCGGGACACCCTCACAGATACGCAGTATTTT
CDR3: CASSEGRDTLTDTQYF

D: NA
V: TRBV18
size: NA
J: TRBJ1-2
DNA: TGTGCCAGCTCACCAGAATCGGGGGGCGATGGCTACACCTTC
CDR3: CASSPESGGDGYTF

D: NA
V: TRBV3-1/TRBV3-2
size: NA
J: TRBJ1-1
DNA: TGTGCCAGCAGCCAAGAAAGACTAGGGTTTTTGCCTGAAGCTTTCTTT
CDR3: CASSQERLGFLPEAFF

D: NA
V: TRBV5-4
size: few
J: TRBJ1-3
DNA: TGTGCCAGCAGCTTGGGAGGTTTGGCAGGAGGGGCCAACACCATATATTTT
CDR3: CASSLGGLAGGANTIYF

D: TRBD2
V: TRBV5-1
size: NA
J: TRBJ2-1
DNA: TGCGCCAGCAGCTTGGGTAGCGGGGGGCAGGTTGAGCAGTTCTTC
CDR3: CASSLGSGGQVEQFF

D: NA
V: TRBV19
size: NA
J: TRBJ1-1
DNA: TGTGCCAGTACCCTAGGGTGGGGCACTGAAGCTTTCTTT
CDR3: CASTLGWGTEAFF